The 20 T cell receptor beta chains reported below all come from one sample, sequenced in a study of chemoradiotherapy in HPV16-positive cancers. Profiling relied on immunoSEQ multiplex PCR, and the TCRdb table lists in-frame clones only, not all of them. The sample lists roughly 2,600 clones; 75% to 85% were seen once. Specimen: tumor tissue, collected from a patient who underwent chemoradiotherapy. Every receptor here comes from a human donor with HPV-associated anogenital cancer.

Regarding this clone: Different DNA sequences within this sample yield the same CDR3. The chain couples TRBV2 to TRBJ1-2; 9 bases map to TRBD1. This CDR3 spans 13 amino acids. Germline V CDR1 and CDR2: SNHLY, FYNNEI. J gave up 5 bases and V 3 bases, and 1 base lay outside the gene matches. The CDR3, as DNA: TGTGCCAGCAGTGAGGGACAGGGATATGGCTACACCTTC. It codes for CASSEGQGYGYTF.

This CDR3 reads CASSEELAGSYEQYF. CDR3 in DNA: TGTGCCAGCAGTGAAGAACTAGCGGGGAGCTACGAGCAGTACTTC. The rearrangement joins TRBV6-1 to TRBJ2-5, with TRBD2 matching 10 bases. With the DNA end fitting TRBJ2-7 better, the J assignment may be wrong. CDR1 MNHNS and CDR2 SASEGT come from the germline V gene. This CDR3 spans 15 amino acids.

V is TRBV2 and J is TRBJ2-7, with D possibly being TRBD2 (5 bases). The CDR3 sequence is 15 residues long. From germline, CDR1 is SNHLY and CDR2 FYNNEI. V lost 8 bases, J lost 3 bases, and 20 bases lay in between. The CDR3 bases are TGTGCCAGCTGCTTCGGGAACACAAGGTTCTACGAGCAGTACTTC. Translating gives CASCFGNTRFYEQYF.

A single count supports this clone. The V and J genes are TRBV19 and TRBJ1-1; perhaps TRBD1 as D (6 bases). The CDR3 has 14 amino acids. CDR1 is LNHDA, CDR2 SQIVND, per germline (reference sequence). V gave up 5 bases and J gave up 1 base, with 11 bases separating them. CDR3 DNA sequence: TGTGCCAGTAGTTCCCCAGGGGAGAACACTGAAGCTTTCTTT. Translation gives CASSSPGENTEAFF.

The CDR3 bases are TGTGCCAGCAGTGACTCCCTCAGGGGGGTGGATGAGCAGTTCTTC. Translating it yields CASSDSLRGVDEQFF. V and J are TRBV6-4 and TRBJ2-1, with D possibly TRBD1 on 7 matching bases. Germline-derived CDR1 and CDR2 are MRHNA and SNTAGT. This CDR3 is built from 15 residues. V lost 0 bases and J 8 bases, leaving 14 bases between the germline ends.

As DNA, the CDR3 is TGTGCCAGCAGCTGGGACCAACTTAGCTACGAGCAGTACTTC. This sequence encodes CASSWDQLSYEQYF. This chain uses TRBV7-9 with TRBJ2-7; D assignment may be TRBD1 or TRBD2 (5 bases each). Trimming shortened V by 4 bases and J by 3 bases, and 13 bases separated the two germline ends. CDR3 size: 14 residues. Per germline, CDR1 SEHNR and CDR2 FQNEAQ (reference sequence).

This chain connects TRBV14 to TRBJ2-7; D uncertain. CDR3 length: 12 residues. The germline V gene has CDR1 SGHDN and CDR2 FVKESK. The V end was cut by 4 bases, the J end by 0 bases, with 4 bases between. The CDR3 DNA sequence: TGTGCCAGCAGCCGAGCCTCCTACGAGCAGTACTTC. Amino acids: CASSRASYEQYF.

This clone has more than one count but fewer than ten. The CDR3 here is CASSISGTGGSSYEQYF. The CDR3 nucleotides are TGTGCCAGTAGTATTTCGGGGACAGGGGGCAGCTCCTACGAGCAGTACTTC. The chain joins TRBV19 to TRBJ2-7, with TRBD1 matching 12 bases. CDR1 is LNHDA and CDR2 is SQIVND in the germline V gene (reference sequence). J gave up 0 bases and V 3 bases, and 6 bases lay outside the gene matches. The CDR3 runs to 17 residues.

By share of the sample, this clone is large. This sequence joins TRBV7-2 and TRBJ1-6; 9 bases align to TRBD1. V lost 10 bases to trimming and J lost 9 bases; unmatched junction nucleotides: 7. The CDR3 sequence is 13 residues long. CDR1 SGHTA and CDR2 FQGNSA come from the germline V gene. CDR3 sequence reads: CATEGQGPSPLHF. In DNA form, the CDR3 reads TGTGCCACCGAGGGACAGGGCCCTTCACCCCTCCACTTT.

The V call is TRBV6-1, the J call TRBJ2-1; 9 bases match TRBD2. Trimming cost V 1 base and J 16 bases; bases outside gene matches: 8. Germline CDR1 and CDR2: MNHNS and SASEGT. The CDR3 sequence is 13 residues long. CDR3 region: CASSEGGAGGPFF. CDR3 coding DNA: TGTGCCAGCAGTGAAGGCGGGGCGGGGGGGCCCTTCTTC.

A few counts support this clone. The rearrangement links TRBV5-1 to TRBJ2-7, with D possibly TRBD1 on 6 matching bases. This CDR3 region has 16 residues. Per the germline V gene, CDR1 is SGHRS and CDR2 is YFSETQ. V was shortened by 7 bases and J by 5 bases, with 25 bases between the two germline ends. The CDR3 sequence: CASAFGHRDTTHEQYF. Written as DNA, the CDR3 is TGCGCCAGCGCCTTCGGGCACCGGGACACCACCCACGAGCAGTACTTC.

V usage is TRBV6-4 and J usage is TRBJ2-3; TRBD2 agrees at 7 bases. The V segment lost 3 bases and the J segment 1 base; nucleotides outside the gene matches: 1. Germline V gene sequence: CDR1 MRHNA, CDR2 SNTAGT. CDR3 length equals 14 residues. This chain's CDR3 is CASSERGGTDTQYF. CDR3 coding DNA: TGTGCCAGCAGTGAACGGGGGGGCACAGATACGCAGTATTTT.

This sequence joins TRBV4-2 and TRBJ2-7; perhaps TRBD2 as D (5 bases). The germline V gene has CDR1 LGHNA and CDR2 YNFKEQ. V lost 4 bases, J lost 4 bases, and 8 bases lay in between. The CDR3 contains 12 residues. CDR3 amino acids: CASSPGIYEQYF. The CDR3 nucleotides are TGTGCCAGCAGCCCCGGGATTTACGAGCAGTACTTC.

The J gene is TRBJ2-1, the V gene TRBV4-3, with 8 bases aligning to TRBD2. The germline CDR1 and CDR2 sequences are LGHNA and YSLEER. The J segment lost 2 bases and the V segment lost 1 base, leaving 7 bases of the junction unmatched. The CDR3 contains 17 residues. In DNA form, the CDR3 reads TGCGCCAGCAGCCAAGGAGCCAGCGGGGGAACCTACAATGAGCAGTTCTTC. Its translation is CASSQGASGGTYNEQFF.

CDR3 in amino acids: CASTTGGSGDYGYTF. The CDR3 DNA reads as TGTGCCAGTACCACAGGGGGCTCTGGGGACTATGGCTACACCTTC. The chain is built from TRBV19 and TRBJ1-2, with 9 bases that match TRBD1. Germline V gene data show CDR1 as LNHDA and CDR2 as SQIVND (reference sequence). The CDR3 contains 15 residues. Trimming removed 7 bases from V and 3 bases from J; junction bases left unmatched: 9.

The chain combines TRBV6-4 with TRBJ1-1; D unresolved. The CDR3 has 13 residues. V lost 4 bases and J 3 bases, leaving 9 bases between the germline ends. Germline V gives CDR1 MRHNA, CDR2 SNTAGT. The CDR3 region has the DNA TGTGCCAGCAGTGTCCGGGAGGACACTGAAGCTTTCTTT. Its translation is CASSVREDTEAFF.

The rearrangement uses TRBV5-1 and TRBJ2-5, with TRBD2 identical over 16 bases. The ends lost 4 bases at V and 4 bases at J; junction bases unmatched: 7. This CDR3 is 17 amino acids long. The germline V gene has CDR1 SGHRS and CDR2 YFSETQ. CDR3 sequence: CASSLLGLAGGLETQYF. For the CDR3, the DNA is TGCGCCAGCAGCCTTCTGGGACTAGCGGGGGGGTTAGAGACCCAGTACTTC. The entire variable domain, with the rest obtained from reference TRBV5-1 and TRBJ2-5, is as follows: KAGVTQTPRYLIKTRGQQVTLSCSPISGHRSVSWYQQTPGQGLQFLFEYFSETQRNKGNFPGRFSGRQFSNSRSEMNVSTLELGDSALYLCASSLLGLAGGLETQYFGPGTRLLVL.

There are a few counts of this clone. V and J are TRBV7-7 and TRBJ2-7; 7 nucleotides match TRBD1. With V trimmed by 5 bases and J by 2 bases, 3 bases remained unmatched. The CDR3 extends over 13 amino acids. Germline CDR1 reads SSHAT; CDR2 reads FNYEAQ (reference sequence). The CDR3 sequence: CASSLGTAYEQYF. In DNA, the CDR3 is TGTGCCAGCAGCCTTGGGACAGCCTACGAGCAGTACTTC.

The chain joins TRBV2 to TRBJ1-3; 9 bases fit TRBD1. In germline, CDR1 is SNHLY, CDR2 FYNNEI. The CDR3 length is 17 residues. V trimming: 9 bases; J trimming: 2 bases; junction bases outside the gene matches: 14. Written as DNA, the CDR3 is TGTGCCAGTCTTCGTATGTCCGGGACAGGGACTGGAAACACCATATATTTT. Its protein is CASLRMSGTGTGNTIYF.

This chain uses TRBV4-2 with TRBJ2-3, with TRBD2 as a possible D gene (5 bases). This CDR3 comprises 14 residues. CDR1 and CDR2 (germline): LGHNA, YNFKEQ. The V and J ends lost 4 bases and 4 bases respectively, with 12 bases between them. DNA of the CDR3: TGTGCCAGCAGCCCAGGACTTCCCCCAGATACGCAGTATTTT. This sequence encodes CASSPGLPPDTQYF.